This record concerns one T cell receptor (beta chain) sequence. Antigen specificity is unknown. This specimen comes from a study of shared clonotypes between healthy human individuals. Sequencing used immunoSEQ multiplex PCR; TCRdb keeps in-frame clones, though not all of them. The sample records 1,400,000 or so clones, 98% to 99% being singletons. Notes on the study in general: The study found about 5% of naive CD4 clonotypes shared across a handful of donors. Estimated clonotype richness was generally higher in naive than memory subsets.

The CDR3 loop spans 19 amino acids. The trim removed 5 bases at V and 7 bases at J, leaving 22 bases unmatched. Looked up from germline, CDR1 is SEHNR and CDR2 is FQNEAQ (reference sequence). This clonotype originated in a man aged 25 to 40 in good health. The rearrangement links TRBV7-9 to TRBJ1-4; 7 nucleotides agree with TRBD1. The material sequenced was naive CD4+ T cells sorted from blood. Subset defined: CD45RA+ positively selected. The CDR3 DNA follows: TGTGCCAGCAGCCCCATCAGGAGACAGGGAAGGCCTTCAGGTGAAAAACTGTTTTTT. This sequence encodes CASSPIRRQGRPSGEKLFF.